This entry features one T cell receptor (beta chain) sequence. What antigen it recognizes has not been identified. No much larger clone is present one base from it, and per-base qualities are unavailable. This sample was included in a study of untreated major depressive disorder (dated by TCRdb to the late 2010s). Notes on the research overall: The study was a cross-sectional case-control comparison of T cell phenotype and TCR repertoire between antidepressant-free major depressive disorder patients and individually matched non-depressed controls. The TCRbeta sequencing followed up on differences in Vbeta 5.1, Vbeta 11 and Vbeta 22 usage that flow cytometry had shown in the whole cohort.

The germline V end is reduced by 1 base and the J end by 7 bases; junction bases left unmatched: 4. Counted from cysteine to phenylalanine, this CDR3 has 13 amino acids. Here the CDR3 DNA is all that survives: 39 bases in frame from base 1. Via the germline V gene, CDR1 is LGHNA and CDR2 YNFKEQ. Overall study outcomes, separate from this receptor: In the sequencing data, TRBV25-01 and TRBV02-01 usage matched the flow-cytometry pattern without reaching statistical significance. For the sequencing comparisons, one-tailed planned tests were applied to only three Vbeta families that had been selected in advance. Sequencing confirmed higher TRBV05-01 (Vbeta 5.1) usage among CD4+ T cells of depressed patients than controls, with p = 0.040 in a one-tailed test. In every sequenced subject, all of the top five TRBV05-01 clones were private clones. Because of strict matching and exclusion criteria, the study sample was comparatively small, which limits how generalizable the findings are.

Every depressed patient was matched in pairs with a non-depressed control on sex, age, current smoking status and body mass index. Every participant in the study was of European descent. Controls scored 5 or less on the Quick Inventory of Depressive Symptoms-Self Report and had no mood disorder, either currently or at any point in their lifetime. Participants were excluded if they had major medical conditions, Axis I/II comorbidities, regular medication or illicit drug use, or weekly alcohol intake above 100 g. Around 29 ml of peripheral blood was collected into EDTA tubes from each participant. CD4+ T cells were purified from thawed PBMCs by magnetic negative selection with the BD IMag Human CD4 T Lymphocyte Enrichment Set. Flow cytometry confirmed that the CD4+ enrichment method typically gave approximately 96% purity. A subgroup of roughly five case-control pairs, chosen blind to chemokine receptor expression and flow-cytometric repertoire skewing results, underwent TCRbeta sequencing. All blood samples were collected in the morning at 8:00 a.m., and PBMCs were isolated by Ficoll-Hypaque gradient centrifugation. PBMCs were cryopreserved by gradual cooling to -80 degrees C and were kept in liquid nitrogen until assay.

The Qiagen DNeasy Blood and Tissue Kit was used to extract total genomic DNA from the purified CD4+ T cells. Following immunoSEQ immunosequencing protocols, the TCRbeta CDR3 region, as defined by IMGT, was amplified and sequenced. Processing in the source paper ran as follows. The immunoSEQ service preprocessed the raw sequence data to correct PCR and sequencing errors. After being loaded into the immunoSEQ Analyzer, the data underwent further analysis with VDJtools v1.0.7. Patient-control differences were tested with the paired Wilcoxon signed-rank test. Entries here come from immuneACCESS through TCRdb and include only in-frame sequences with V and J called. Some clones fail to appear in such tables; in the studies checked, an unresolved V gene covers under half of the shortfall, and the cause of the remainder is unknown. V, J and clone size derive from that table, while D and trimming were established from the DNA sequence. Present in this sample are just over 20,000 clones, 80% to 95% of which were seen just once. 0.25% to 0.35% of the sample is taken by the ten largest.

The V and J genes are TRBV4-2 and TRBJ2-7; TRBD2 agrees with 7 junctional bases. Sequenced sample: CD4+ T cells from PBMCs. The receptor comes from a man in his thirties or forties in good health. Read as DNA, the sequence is TGTGCCAGCAGCCAAGGCTTGGGACTAGAGCAGTACTTC. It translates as CASSQGLGLEQYF.